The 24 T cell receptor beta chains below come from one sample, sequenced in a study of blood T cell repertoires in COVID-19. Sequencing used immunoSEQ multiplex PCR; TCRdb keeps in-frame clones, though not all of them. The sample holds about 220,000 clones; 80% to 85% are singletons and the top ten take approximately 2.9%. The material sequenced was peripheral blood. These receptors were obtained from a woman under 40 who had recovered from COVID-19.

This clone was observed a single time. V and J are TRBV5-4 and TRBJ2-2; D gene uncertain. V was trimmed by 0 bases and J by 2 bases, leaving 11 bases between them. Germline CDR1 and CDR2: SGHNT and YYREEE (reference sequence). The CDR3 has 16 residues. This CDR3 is CASSLGIAANTGELFF. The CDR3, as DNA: TGTGCCAGCAGCTTGGGAATAGCCGCTAACACCGGGGAGCTGTTTTTT.

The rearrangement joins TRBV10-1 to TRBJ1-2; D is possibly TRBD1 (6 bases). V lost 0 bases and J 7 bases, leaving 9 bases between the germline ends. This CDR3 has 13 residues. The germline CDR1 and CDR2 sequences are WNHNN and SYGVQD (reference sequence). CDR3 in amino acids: CASSESGGTGYTF. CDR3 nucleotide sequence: TGCGCCAGCAGTGAGTCAGGGGGTACTGGCTACACCTTC.

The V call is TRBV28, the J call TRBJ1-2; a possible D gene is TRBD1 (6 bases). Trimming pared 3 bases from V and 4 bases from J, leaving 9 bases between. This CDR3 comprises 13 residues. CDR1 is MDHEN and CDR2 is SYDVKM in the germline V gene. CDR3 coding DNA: TGTGCCAGCAGTTTGGAACAGGGCTATGGCTACACCTTC. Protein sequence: CASSLEQGYGYTF.

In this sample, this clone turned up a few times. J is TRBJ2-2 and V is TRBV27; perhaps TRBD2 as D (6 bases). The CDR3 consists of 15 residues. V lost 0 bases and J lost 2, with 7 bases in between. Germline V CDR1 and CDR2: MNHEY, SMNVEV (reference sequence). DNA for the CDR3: TGTGCCAGCAGTTTATCAGGGACTAACACCGGGGAGCTGTTTTTT. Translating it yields CASSLSGTNTGELFF.

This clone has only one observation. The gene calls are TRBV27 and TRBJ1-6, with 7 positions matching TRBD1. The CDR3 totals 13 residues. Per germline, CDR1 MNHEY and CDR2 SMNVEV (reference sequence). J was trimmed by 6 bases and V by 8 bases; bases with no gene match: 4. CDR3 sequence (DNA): TGTGCCAGCCGGACAGGTGGTAATTCACCCCTCCACTTT. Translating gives CASRTGGNSPLHF.

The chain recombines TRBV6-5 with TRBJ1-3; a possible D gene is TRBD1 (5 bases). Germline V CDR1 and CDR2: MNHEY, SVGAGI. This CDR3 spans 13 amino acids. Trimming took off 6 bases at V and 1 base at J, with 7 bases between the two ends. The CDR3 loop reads CASRPGSGNTIYF. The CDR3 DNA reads TGTGCCAGCAGACCAGGGTCTGGAAACACCATATATTTT.

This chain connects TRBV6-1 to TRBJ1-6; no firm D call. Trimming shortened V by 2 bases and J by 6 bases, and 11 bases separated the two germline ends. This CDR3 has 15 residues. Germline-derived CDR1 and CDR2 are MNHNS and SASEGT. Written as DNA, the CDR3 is TGTGCCAGCAGTGAAAACGAAGAGCCTAATTCACCCCTCCACTTT. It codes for CASSENEEPNSPLHF.

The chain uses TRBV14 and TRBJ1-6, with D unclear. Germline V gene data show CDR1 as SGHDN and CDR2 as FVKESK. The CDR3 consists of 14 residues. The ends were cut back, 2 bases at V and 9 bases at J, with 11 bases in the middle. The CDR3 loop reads CASSQTGVGSPLHF. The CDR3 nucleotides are TGTGCCAGCAGCCAAACGGGAGTTGGTTCACCCCTCCACTTT.

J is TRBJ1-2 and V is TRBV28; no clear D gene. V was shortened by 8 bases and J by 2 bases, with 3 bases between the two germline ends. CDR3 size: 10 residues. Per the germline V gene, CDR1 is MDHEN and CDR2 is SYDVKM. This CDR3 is CASRNYGYTF. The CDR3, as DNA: TGTGCCAGCCGGAACTATGGCTACACCTTC.

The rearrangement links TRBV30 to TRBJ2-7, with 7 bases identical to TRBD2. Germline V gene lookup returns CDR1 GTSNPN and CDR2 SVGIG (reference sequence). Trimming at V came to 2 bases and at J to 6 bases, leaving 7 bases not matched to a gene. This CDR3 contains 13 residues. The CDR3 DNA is TGTGCCTGGAGTCCCCTAGCGGCCACCGAGCAGTACTTC. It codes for CAWSPLAATEQYF. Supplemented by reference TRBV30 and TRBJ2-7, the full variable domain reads SQTIHQWPATLVQPVGSPLSLECTVEGTSNPNLYWYRQAAGRGLQLLFYSVGIGQISSEVPQNLSASRPQDRQFILSSKKLLLSDSGFYLCAWSPLAATEQYFGPGTRLTVT.

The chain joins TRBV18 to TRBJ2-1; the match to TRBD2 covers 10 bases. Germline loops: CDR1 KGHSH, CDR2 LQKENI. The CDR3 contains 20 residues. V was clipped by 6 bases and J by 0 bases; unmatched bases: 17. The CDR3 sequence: CASSPTPGTSERSSYNEQFF. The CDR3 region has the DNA TGTGCCAGCTCTCCTACACCCGGGACTAGCGAAAGGAGCTCCTACAATGAGCAGTTCTTC.

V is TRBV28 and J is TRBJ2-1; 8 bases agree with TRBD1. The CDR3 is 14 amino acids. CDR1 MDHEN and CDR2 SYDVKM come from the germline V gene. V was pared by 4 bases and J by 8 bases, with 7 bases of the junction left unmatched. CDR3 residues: CASSSGQAPHEQFF. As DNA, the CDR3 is TGTGCCAGCAGTTCGGGACAGGCCCCCCATGAGCAGTTCTTC.

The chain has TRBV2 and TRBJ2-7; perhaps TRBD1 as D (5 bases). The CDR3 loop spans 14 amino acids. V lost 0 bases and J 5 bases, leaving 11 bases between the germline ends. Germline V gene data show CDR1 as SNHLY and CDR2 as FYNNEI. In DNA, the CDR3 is TGTGCCAGCAGTGAAGCGAAAGGGGTCGACGAGCAGTACTTC. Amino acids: CASSEAKGVDEQYF.

CDR3 residues: CASSPGRHGSNQPQHF. The CDR3 bases are TGTGCCAGCAGTCCCGGCCGACATGGGAGCAATCAGCCCCAGCATTTT. The V gene is TRBV27, the J gene TRBJ1-5; D not certain. Trimming left V 5 bases short and J 1 base short, with 15 bases between. The germline CDR1 and CDR2 sequences are MNHEY and SMNVEV (reference sequence). The CDR3 loop spans 16 amino acids.

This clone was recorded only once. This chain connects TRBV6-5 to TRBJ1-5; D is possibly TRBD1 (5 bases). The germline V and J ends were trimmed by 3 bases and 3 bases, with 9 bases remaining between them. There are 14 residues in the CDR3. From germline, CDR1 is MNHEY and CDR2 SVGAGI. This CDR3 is CASSYTGNNQPQHF. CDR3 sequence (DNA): TGTGCCAGCAGTTATACAGGAAACAATCAGCCCCAGCATTTT.

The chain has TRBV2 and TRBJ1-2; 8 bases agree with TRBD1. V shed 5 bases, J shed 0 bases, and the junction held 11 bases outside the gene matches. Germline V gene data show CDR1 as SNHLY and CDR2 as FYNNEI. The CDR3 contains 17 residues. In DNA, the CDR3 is TGTGCCAGCAGTCGGGACAGGCCAGGCTCTACTAACTATGGCTACACCTTC. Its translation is CASSRDRPGSTNYGYTF.

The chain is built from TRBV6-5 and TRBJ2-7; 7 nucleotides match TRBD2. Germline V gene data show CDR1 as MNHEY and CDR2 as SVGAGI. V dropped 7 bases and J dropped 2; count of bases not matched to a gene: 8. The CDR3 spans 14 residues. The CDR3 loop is CASIRTRGAYEQYF. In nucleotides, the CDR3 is TGTGCCAGCATCAGGACTAGGGGAGCCTACGAGCAGTACTTC.

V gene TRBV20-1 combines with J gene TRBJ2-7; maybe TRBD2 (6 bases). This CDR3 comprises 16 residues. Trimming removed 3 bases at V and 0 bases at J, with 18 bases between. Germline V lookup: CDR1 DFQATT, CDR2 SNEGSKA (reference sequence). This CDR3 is CSASILAPESSYEQYF. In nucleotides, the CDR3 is TGCAGTGCTAGTATACTAGCTCCGGAGAGCTCCTACGAGCAGTACTTC.

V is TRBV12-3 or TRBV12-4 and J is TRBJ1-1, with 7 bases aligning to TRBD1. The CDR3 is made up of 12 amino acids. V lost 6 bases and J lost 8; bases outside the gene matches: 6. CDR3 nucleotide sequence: TGTGCCAGCAGCCACACAGGGGTAGAAGCTTTCTTT. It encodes CASSHTGVEAFF.

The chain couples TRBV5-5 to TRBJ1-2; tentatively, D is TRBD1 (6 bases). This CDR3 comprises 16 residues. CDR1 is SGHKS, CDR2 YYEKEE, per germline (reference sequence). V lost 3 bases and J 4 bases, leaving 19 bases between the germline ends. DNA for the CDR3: TGTGCCAGCAGCTCTCCGACCCTGGGGGCCGGCTATGGCTACACCTTC. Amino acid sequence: CASSSPTLGAGYGYTF. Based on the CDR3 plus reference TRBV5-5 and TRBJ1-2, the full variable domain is DAGVTQSPTHLIKTRGQQVTLRCSPISGHKSVSWYQQVLGQGPQFIFQYYEKEERGRGNFPDRFSARQFPNYSSELNVNALLLGDSALYLCASSSPTLGAGYGYTFGSGTRLTVV.

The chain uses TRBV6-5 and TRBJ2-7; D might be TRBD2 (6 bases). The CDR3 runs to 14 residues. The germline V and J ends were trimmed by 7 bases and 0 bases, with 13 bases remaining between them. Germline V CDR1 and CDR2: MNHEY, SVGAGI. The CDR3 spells CASIAGTLSYEQYF. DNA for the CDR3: TGTGCCAGCATAGCAGGGACTCTCTCCTACGAGCAGTACTTC.

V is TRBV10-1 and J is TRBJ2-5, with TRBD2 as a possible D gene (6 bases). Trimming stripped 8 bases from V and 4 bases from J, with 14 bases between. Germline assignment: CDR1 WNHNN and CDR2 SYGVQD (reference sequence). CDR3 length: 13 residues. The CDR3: CASARTTGETQYF. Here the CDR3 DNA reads TGCGCCAGCGCGAGGACTACCGGAGAGACCCAGTACTTC.

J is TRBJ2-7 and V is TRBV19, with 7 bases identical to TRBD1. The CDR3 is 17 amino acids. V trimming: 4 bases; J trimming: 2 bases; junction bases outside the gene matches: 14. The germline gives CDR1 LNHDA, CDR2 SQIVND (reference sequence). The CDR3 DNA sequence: TGTGCCAGTAGTACCCGGAGTTGGGACAGCCCCACCTACGAGCAGTACTTC. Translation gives CASSTRSWDSPTYEQYF.

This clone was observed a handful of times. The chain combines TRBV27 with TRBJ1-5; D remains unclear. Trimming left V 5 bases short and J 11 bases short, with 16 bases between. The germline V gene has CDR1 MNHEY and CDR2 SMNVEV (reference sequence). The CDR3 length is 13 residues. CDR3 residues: CASSPRRELAQHF. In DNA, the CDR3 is TGTGCCAGCAGTCCTCGCCGGGAGTTAGCCCAGCATTTT.